Below, 14 T cell receptor beta chains from the same sample are listed, as sequenced in a study of cytomegalovirus exposure and HLA in healthy donors. Only in-frame clones appear in the TCRdb table, and some are missing; sequencing was by immunoSEQ multiplex PCR. Altogether around 70,000 clones are present, around 94% being singletons, with the ten largest covering under 2%. Material: PBMCs. All receptors derive from a woman between 18 and 29 years old in good health and CMV-seropositive.

The rearrangement links TRBV29-1 to TRBJ2-7; 9 nucleotides line up with TRBD2. Unmatched junction bases numbered 3, after V lost 4 bases and J lost 5 bases. Germline V CDR1 and CDR2: SQVTM, ANQGSEA. This CDR3 region has 12 residues. CDR3 protein: CSVVSGRHEQYF. In DNA, the CDR3 is TGCAGCGTTGTAAGCGGGAGGCACGAGCAGTACTTC.

The chain couples TRBV10-3 to TRBJ2-5; 9 bases agree with TRBD2. V lost 10 bases to trimming and J lost 5 bases; unmatched junction nucleotides: 8. Per the germline V gene, CDR1 is ENHRY and CDR2 is SYGVKD. The CDR3 length is 13 residues. The CDR3 DNA sequence: TGTGCCACCCTGGCGGCGGGAGGGGAGACCCAGTACTTC. The encoded protein is CATLAAGGETQYF.

The genes are TRBV2 and TRBJ1-2; D gene uncertain. Germline CDR1 reads SNHLY; CDR2 reads FYNNEI. This CDR3 has 13 amino acids. The ends were cut back, 4 bases at V and 4 bases at J, with 10 bases in the middle. The chain's CDR3 is CASSGRSGYGYTF. CDR3 nucleotide sequence: TGTGCCAGCAGTGGGAGGAGCGGCTATGGCTACACCTTC.

This sequence joins TRBV7-9 and TRBJ2-1; 11 positions match TRBD2. The CDR3 totals 13 residues. Germline-derived CDR1 and CDR2 are SEHNR and FQNEAQ (reference sequence). V trimming: 4 bases; J trimming: 15 bases; junction bases outside the gene matches: 8. The CDR3 nucleotides read TGTGCCAGCAGCTCGACTAGCGGGAACCCGGCGTTCTTC. Translated, it gives CASSSTSGNPAFF.

The V call is TRBV5-6, the J call TRBJ2-3, with 7 bases matching TRBD2. V lost 3 bases, J lost 5 bases, and 9 bases stayed unmatched. This CDR3 is 15 amino acids long. Per the germline V gene, CDR1 is SGHDT and CDR2 is YYEEEE. In nucleotides, the CDR3 is TGTGCCAGCAGCTCAGAGCGGGGTACAGTAGATACGCAGTATTTT. This gives the protein CASSSERGTVDTQYF.

The chain couples TRBV19 to TRBJ2-2, with TRBD1 matching 9 bases. CDR3 length: 17 residues. V lost 5 bases and J lost 2; bases outside the gene matches: 9. Per the germline V gene, CDR1 is LNHDA and CDR2 is SQIVND (reference sequence). DNA for the CDR3: TGTGCCAGTAGTTCCCGGACAGGGGAGGTAAACACCGGGGAGCTGTTTTTT. Translation gives CASSSRTGEVNTGELFF.

Here the CDR3 reads CASSRLLLMNTEAFF. The CDR3 DNA follows: TGTGCCAGCAGCCGTCTTTTACTTATGAACACTGAAGCTTTCTTT. The chain carries TRBV5-6 and TRBJ1-1; D not certain. The CDR3 sequence is 15 residues long. The germline V gene has CDR1 SGHDT and CDR2 YYEEEE. V gave up 4 bases and J gave up 0 bases, with 13 bases separating them.

The rearrangement links TRBV15 to TRBJ2-7, with 11 bases aligning to TRBD1. The CDR3 is 14 residues long. CDR1 LNHNV and CDR2 YYDKDF come from the germline V gene (reference sequence). The V gene end was trimmed by 5 bases and the J gene end by 3 bases; junction bases not matched to a gene: 3. DNA of the CDR3: TGTGCCACCAGCTGGGACAGGGGGTTCTACGAGCAGTACTTC. This translates into CATSWDRGFYEQYF.

This chain links TRBV2 with TRBJ2-7; TRBD1 matches at 7 bases. J lost 2 bases, V lost 6 bases, and 7 bases had no gene match. The CDR3 length is 14 residues. The germline gives CDR1 SNHLY, CDR2 FYNNEI. CDR3: CASRDPGQTYEQYF. DNA of the CDR3: TGTGCCAGCAGGGACCCGGGACAGACCTACGAGCAGTACTTC.

The chain couples TRBV6-1 to TRBJ2-7; possible D gene TRBD1, 5 bases. The CDR3 sequence is 13 residues long. The V end lost 5 bases, the J end lost 3 bases, and 11 bases lay between the germline ends. Germline CDR1 and CDR2: MNHNS and SASEGT. The CDR3 DNA reads as TGTGCCAGCAGTTCGACAGAATTCTACGAGCAGTACTTC. It codes for CASSSTEFYEQYF.

The chain is built from TRBV5-4 and TRBJ2-6; 7 bases match TRBD1. J lost 0 bases, V lost 3 bases, and 3 bases had no gene match. Germline-derived CDR1 and CDR2 are SGHNT and YYREEE (reference sequence). This CDR3 has 16 amino acids. DNA of the CDR3: TGTGCCAGCAGCTCGGGGACAGTCTCTGGGGCCAACGTCCTGACTTTC. This encodes CASSSGTVSGANVLTF.

The chain carries TRBV5-1 and TRBJ2-7, with TRBD1 matching 8 bases. The V gene's germline CDR1 is SGHRS and CDR2 YFSETQ. V trimming: 4 bases; J trimming: 8 bases; junction bases outside the gene matches: 8. CDR3 length: 13 amino acids. The CDR3 bases are TGCGCCAGCAGCCAGGGGGCCTCCGAGCAGCAGTACTTC. Residues: CASSQGASEQQYF.

The V and J genes are TRBV7-2 and TRBJ2-2; D is perhaps TRBD1 (6 bases). The CDR3 sequence is 13 residues long. V lost 6 bases and J 5 bases, leaving 10 bases between the germline ends. The germline gives CDR1 SGHTA, CDR2 FQGNSA. CDR3 loop: CASRLRGTGELFF. DNA of the CDR3: TGTGCCAGCAGACTCAGGGGAACCGGGGAGCTGTTTTTT.

This chain joins TRBV11-1 and TRBJ2-7; the match to TRBD2 covers 11 bases. Germline CDR1 is SGHAT and CDR2 is FQDESV (reference sequence). The CDR3 runs to 16 residues. Trimming removed 1 base from V and 4 bases from J; junction bases left unmatched: 6. CDR3 sequence reads: CASSLGLAGSPYEQYF. In nucleotides, the CDR3 is TGTGCCAGCAGCTTAGGACTAGCGGGGAGCCCATACGAGCAGTACTTC.